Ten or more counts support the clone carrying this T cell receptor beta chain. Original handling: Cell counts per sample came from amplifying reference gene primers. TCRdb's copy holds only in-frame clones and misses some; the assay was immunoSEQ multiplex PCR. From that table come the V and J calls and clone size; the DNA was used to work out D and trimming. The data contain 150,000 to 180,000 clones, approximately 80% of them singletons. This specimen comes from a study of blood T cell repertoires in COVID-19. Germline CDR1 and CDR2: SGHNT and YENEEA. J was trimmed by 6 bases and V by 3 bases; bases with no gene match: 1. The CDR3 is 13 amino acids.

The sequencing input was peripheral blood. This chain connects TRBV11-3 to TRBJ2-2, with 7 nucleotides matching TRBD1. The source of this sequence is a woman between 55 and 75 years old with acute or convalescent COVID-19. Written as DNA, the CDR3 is TGTGCCAGCAGCTTCCAGGGGGCCGGGGAGCTGTTTTTT. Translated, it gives CASSFQGAGELFF. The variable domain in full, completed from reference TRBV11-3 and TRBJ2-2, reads EAGVVQSPRYKIIEKKQPVAFWCNPISGHNTLYWYLQNLGQGPELLIRYENEEAVDDSQLPKDRFSAERLKGVDSTLKIQPAELGDSAVYLCASSFQGAGELFFGEGSRLTVL.